These T cell receptor beta chains were read from a single sample in a study of neurological immune-mediated disorders. TCRdb re-derived calls from the 5' RACE reads in MiXCR, one entry per CDR3 protein. The sample has about 99,000 distinct CDR3 sequences, approximately 11% seen once. The sample consisted of PBMCs. Source of these receptors: a female donor with HTLV-1-associated myelopathy (HAM/TSP). CDR3s include the opening cysteine and the closing phenylalanine or tryptophan. Fields, in order: clone size, J gene, CDR3 length, V gene, D gene, CDR3 DNA, CDR3 protein. The D gene is left open where the match is weak. Clone size is shown for a subset of rows, as once, few, many or a class of expanded clone.

size: many; J: TRBJ2-7; length: 14; V: TRBV20-1; D: -; DNA: TGCAGTGCTAGAGATGGGCGATTAGTAGACGAGCAGTACTTC; CDR3: CSARDGRLVDEQYF
size: many; J: TRBJ2-2; length: 18; V: TRBV10-2; D: TRBD2; DNA: TGCGCCAGCATCAGTGGAGCGGGGGCCCTTGGGGACACCGGGGAGCTGTTTTTT; CDR3: CASISGAGALGDTGELFF
size: -; J: TRBJ2-5; length: 14; V: TRBV12-3/TRBV12-4; D: TRBD2; DNA: TGTGCCAGCGGGATCCGGGGGGGTCAAGAGACCCAGTACTTC; CDR3: CASGIRGGQETQYF
size: few; J: TRBJ1-1; length: 13; V: TRBV30; D: -; DNA: TGTGCCTGGAGTGTACAGATGAACACTGAAGCTTTCTTT; CDR3: CAWSVQMNTEAFF
size: -; J: TRBJ2-1; length: 14; V: TRBV10-3; D: TRBD2; DNA: TGTGCCATCACCCTCGGCGGGGGGGTGAATGAGCAGTTCTTC; CDR3: CAITLGGGVNEQFF
size: many; J: TRBJ2-6; length: 16; V: TRBV20-1; D: TRBD1; DNA: TGCAGTGCTAGTTTGGACAGGGAGTCTGGGGCCAACGTCCTGACTTTC; CDR3: CSASLDRESGANVLTF
size: many; J: TRBJ2-7; length: 15; V: TRBV7-2; D: TRBD1; DNA: TGTGCCAGCACCCCCTCGACAGGGGGCTCCTACGAGCAGTACTTC; CDR3: CASTPSTGGSYEQYF
size: many; J: TRBJ2-2; length: 16; V: TRBV20-1; D: TRBD1; DNA: TGCAGTGCTAGATCTGGACAGGACGGGTGGGCCGGGGAGCTGTTTTTT; CDR3: CSARSGQDGWAGELFF
size: many; J: TRBJ2-1; length: 17; V: TRBV5-1; D: -; DNA: TGCGCCAGCAGCTTGGCTGAGTATTCCCGGATGAACAATGAGCAGTTCTTC; CDR3: CASSLAEYSRMNNEQFF
size: many; J: TRBJ1-3; length: 19; V: TRBV5-1; D: TRBD1; DNA: TGCGCCAGCAGCTTATCCGGGACAGGGGGCACGTTAGCCGGAAACACCATATATTTT; CDR3: CASSLSGTGGTLAGNTIYF
size: many; J: TRBJ1-1; length: 13; V: TRBV12-3/TRBV12-4; D: -; DNA: TGTGCCAGCAGTTTAGGGACCCATCTGGAAGCTTTCTTT; CDR3: CASSLGTHLEAFF
size: few; J: TRBJ2-5; length: 15; V: TRBV6-6; D: TRBD1; DNA: TGTGCCAGCAGCCGCCAGACAGGGGGTCGAGAGACCCAGTACTTC; CDR3: CASSRQTGGRETQYF
size: many; J: TRBJ2-3; length: 13; V: TRBV20-1; D: -; DNA: TGCAGTGTTACCATACCAGGCACAGATACGCAGTATTTT; CDR3: CSVTIPGTDTQYF
size: -; J: TRBJ1-2; length: 12; V: TRBV7-8; D: TRBD1; DNA: TGTGCCAGCAGCTCCAGGGGGCTAGGCTACACCTTC; CDR3: CASSSRGLGYTF
size: -; J: TRBJ2-3; length: 15; V: TRBV18; D: -; DNA: TGTGCCAGCTCCCCCGGGACGGGGGTCACAGATACGCAGTATTTT; CDR3: CASSPGTGVTDTQYF
size: many; J: TRBJ2-7; length: 16; V: TRBV3-1; D: -; DNA: TGTGCCAGCAGCCCAAGTCTAGGGCAGGGGCCCTACGAGCAGTACTTC; CDR3: CASSPSLGQGPYEQYF
size: -; J: TRBJ1-4; length: 17; V: TRBV10-3; D: -; DNA: TGTGCCATCAGTGAGCTGGGACGGATTGCAACTAATGAAAAACTGTTTTTT; CDR3: CAISELGRIATNEKLFF
size: many; J: TRBJ2-3; length: 16; V: TRBV5-1; D: -; DNA: TGCGCCAGCAGCTTGGCCGTGGATTGGGGCACAGATACGCAGTATTTT; CDR3: CASSLAVDWGTDTQYF
size: many; J: TRBJ2-5; length: 13; V: TRBV29-1; D: -; DNA: TGCAGCGTTGATTTTAGCTATCAAGAGACCCAGTACTTC; CDR3: CSVDFSYQETQYF
size: many; J: TRBJ2-4; length: 14; V: TRBV20-1; D: -; DNA: TGCAGTGCTGGGCCCCCCGCGGTCAAAAACATTCAGTACTTC; CDR3: CSAGPPAVKNIQYF